The rows below give T cell receptor beta chains drawn from one sample of a study of blood T cell repertoires in COVID-19. The protocol was immunoSEQ multiplex PCR, while the TCRdb copy is restricted to in-frame clones and leaves out a portion. This sample has 200,000 to 300,000 clones, with approximately 86% found just once. Sequenced sample: peripheral blood. The receptors were gathered from a human donor in a cohort sampled during active COVID-19. Each CDR3 is given with its conserved first and last residue. Each record gives: J gene, D gene, clone size, V gene, CDR3 protein, CDR3 DNA. The D gene is left open where the match is weak. Size tells how often a clone was seen (once, few, many) or the class of an expanded clone, and some rows leave it out.

>TRBJ1-5|.|.|TRBV27
CASSREGRSNQPQHF
TGTGCCAGCAGCAGGGAGGGGAGGAGCAATCAGCCCCAGCATTTT
>TRBJ1-1|.|.|TRBV6-6
CASSYGGAGTEAFF
TGTGCCAGCAGTTACGGGGGGGCGGGTACTGAAGCTTTCTTT
>TRBJ2-2|TRBD1|.|TRBV19
CASGQGSTGELFF
TGTGCCAGTGGACAGGGGAGCACCGGGGAGCTGTTTTTT
>TRBJ1-1|TRBD1|.|TRBV29-1
CSARQGNTEAFF
TGCAGCGCCCGACAGGGAAACACTGAAGCTTTCTTT
>TRBJ2-3|TRBD2|many|TRBV7-6
CASSLVGLAEALTDTQYF
TGTGCCAGCAGCTTAGTGGGACTAGCGGAGGCCCTCACAGATACGCAGTATTTT
>TRBJ1-2|.|.|TRBV30
CAWSVSGDYGYTF
TGTGCCTGGAGTGTTTCAGGGGACTATGGCTACACCTTC
>TRBJ1-2|.|.|TRBV10-2
CASSESHVRLPGSYGYTF
TGCGCCAGCAGTGAGTCGCACGTACGGCTACCAGGCAGCTATGGCTACACCTTC
>TRBJ1-2|.|.|TRBV6-2/TRBV6-3
CASSYPGGLGYTF
TGTGCCAGCAGTTACCCGGGAGGCCTTGGCTACACCTTC
>TRBJ2-5|.|few|TRBV19
CASSPGDRETQYF
TGTGCCAGTAGTCCCGGAGATCGGGAGACCCAGTACTTC
>TRBJ2-1|.|.|TRBV7-3
CASSLDWSSYNEQFF
TGTGCCAGCAGCTTAGACTGGAGCTCCTACAATGAGCAGTTCTTC
>TRBJ2-7|TRBD2|.|TRBV5-4
CASSPGPPTSGSVYEQYF
TGTGCCAGCAGCCCAGGCCCCCCGACTAGCGGGAGTGTTTACGAGCAGTACTTC
>TRBJ2-3|.|.|TRBV5-1
CASSSGTPTDTQYF
TGCGCCAGCAGCTCTGGGACTCCCACAGATACGCAGTATTTT
>TRBJ2-1|TRBD2|.|TRBV7-6
CASSLAAGGYFNEQFF
TGTGCCAGCAGCTTAGCGGCGGGAGGATATTTCAATGAGCAGTTCTTC
>TRBJ2-7|.|few|TRBV6-5
CASSHRGTSYEQYF
TGTGCCAGCAGCCACCGGGGGACCTCCTACGAGCAGTACTTC
>TRBJ2-5|.|.|TRBV5-5
CASSLGGSQETQYF
TGTGCCAGCAGCTTGGGCGGTAGCCAAGAGACCCAGTACTTC
>TRBJ2-7|TRBD2|.|TRBV27
CASSLLTSGSWEQYF
TGTGCCAGCAGTTTATTAACTAGCGGGAGTTGGGAGCAGTACTTC
>TRBJ2-5|.|.|TRBV21-1
CASKRPGTSGQETQYF
TGTGCCAGCAAGAGACCCGGGACTAGCGGACAAGAGACCCAGTACTTC
>TRBJ1-6|TRBD1|.|TRBV24-1
CATSASGGSNSPLHF
TGTGCCACCAGTGCCTCAGGGGGCAGTAATTCACCCCTCCACTTT
>TRBJ2-1|TRBD1|.|TRBV9
CASSRQGAGYNEQFF
TGTGCCAGCAGCCGACAGGGGGCCGGGTACAATGAGCAGTTCTTC
>TRBJ1-5|.|.|TRBV6-9
CASGRDIHSNQPQHF
TGTGCCAGCGGTAGGGACATTCATAGCAATCAGCCCCAGCATTTT
>TRBJ2-7|.|.|TRBV5-1
CASSLASGSSYEQYF
TGCGCCAGCAGCTTGGCCTCCGGGAGCTCCTACGAGCAGTACTTC
>TRBJ2-3|TRBD1|few|TRBV10-2
CASSAGTGGEYTQYF
TGCGCCAGCAGTGCCGGGACAGGGGGCGAGTATACGCAGTATTTT
>TRBJ1-2|.|once|TRBV12-3/TRBV12-4
CASGANYGYTF
TGTGCCAGCGGAGCTAACTATGGCTACACCTTC
>TRBJ1-2|.|.|TRBV24-1
CATSGDTEYYGYTF
TGTGCCACCAGTGGGGACACGGAATACTATGGCTACACCTTC
>TRBJ2-2|TRBD1|.|TRBV7-6
CASSPGTGVVRELFF
TGTGCCAGCAGCCCGGGGACAGGAGTCGTCAGGGAGCTGTTTTTT
>TRBJ2-7|.|few|TRBV18
CASSVRQGGPRLEQYF
TGTGCCAGCTCAGTCCGACAAGGAGGGCCGCGTCTCGAGCAGTACTTC
>TRBJ2-7|TRBD2|.|TRBV11-2
CASSLDWTSDGQYF
TGTGCCAGCAGCTTAGATTGGACTAGCGATGGGCAGTACTTC
>TRBJ2-5|.|.|TRBV4-1
CASSQEGQLGRETQYF
TGCGCCAGCAGCCAAGAGGGCCAGCTGGGGCGGGAGACCCAGTACTTC
>TRBJ1-1|TRBD1|.|TRBV28
CASSSAGQGSRGNTEAFF
TGTGCCAGCAGTTCTGCGGGACAGGGATCGAGGGGGAACACTGAAGCTTTCTTT
>TRBJ1-3|.|.|TRBV5-1
CASTRGDPRNTIYF
TGCGCCAGCACCCGCGGGGACCCTAGAAACACCATATATTTT
>TRBJ2-1|.|.|TRBV28
CASSPADRSGYNEQFF
TGTGCCAGCAGCCCCGCGGATCGGAGCGGCTACAATGAGCAGTTCTTC
>TRBJ2-1|TRBD2|.|TRBV10-3
CAISEGLAGGTEQFF
TGTGCCATCAGTGAGGGACTAGCGGGAGGAACTGAGCAGTTCTTC
>TRBJ2-7|TRBD1|.|TRBV4-1
CASSQENRGWGEQYF
TGCGCCAGCAGCCAAGAAAACAGGGGTTGGGGAGAGCAGTACTTC
>TRBJ2-7|TRBD2|.|TRBV7-6
CASSYGTSSYEQYF
TGTGCCAGCAGCTATGGGACTAGCTCCTACGAGCAGTACTTC
>TRBJ2-5|.|.|TRBV9
CASSGGQLGETQYF
TGTGCCAGCAGTGGGGGACAACTAGGAGAGACCCAGTACTTC
>TRBJ2-1|TRBD2|.|TRBV10-3
CAISGTSGGAWNEQFF
TGTGCCATCAGCGGGACTAGCGGGGGGGCTTGGAATGAGCAGTTCTTC
>TRBJ2-2|.|.|TRBV6-5
CASSPQGYTGELFF
TGTGCCAGCAGTCCCCAGGGGTACACCGGGGAGCTGTTTTTT
>TRBJ2-1|.|once|TRBV6-2/TRBV6-3
CASSYRESTYNEQFF
TGTGCCAGCAGTTACAGGGAGTCGACCTACAATGAGCAGTTCTTC
>TRBJ1-2|.|few|TRBV28
CAALSRQVGYTF
TGTGCCGCTCTATCTCGACAGGTTGGCTACACCTTC
>TRBJ2-5|.|.|TRBV4-1
CASSQGTVYRDKTQYF
TGCGCCAGCAGCCAGGGTACCGTTTACAGGGACAAGACCCAGTACTTC
>TRBJ1-2|TRBD1|.|TRBV5-4
CASRGGTGLDYGYTF
TGTGCCAGCAGGGGGGGGACAGGGTTAGACTATGGCTACACCTTC
>TRBJ2-2|TRBD2|.|TRBV9
CASSVEPLLAGESGELFF
TGTGCCAGCAGCGTAGAGCCCCTACTAGCGGGAGAATCCGGGGAGCTGTTTTTT
>TRBJ1-2|TRBD1|.|TRBV6-5
CASRDGTGGVHGYTF
TGTGCCAGCAGGGATGGGACAGGGGGCGTGCATGGCTACACCTTC
>TRBJ1-2|.|many|TRBV30
CAWSTTASNYGYTF
TGTGCCTGGAGTACGACAGCTTCTAACTATGGCTACACCTTC
>TRBJ2-3|.|.|TRBV5-1
CASRYQSGRTDTQYF
TGCGCCAGCAGGTACCAATCAGGGAGGACAGATACGCAGTATTTT
>TRBJ2-5|TRBD2|.|TRBV5-5
CASSFSASGGAETQYF
TGTGCCAGCAGCTTCTCCGCTAGCGGGGGGGCGGAGACCCAGTACTTC
>TRBJ1-5|.|.|TRBV2
CASSAPSGLGQPQHF
TGTGCCAGCAGTGCCCCGAGTGGGCTCGGTCAGCCCCAGCATTTT
>TRBJ2-1|.|.|TRBV7-2
CASSLQPLNEQFF
TGTGCCAGCAGCTTGCAACCACTCAATGAGCAGTTCTTC
>TRBJ2-1|.|once|TRBV5-6
CASRLTLSEQFF
TGTGCCAGCAGACTTACTCTTAGTGAGCAGTTCTTC
>TRBJ1-6|.|.|TRBV18
CASSPSGTRYNSPLHF
TGTGCCAGCTCACCCTCCGGGACAAGGTATAATTCACCCCTCCACTTT
>TRBJ1-5|TRBD1|.|TRBV5-6
CASSSTGTGGNQPQHF
TGTGCCAGCAGCTCAACCGGGACAGGGGGCAATCAGCCCCAGCATTTT
>TRBJ1-1|TRBD1|.|TRBV5-1
CASSLPGGYTEAFF
TGCGCCAGCAGCTTGCCAGGGGGCTATACTGAAGCTTTCTTT
>TRBJ2-7|.|.|TRBV15
CATSRSPTDPYEQYF
TGTGCCACCAGCAGATCGCCGACAGACCCCTACGAGCAGTACTTC
>TRBJ1-5|TRBD1|.|TRBV6-4
CASRTRTGENQPQHF
TGTGCCAGCAGGACCCGGACAGGGGAAAATCAGCCCCAGCATTTT
>TRBJ2-7|TRBD2|.|TRBV28
CASMGLAGDYEQYF
TGTGCCAGCATGGGACTAGCGGGAGACTACGAGCAGTACTTC
>TRBJ1-6|.|.|TRBV18
CASSGGVDSPLHF
TGTGCCAGCTCGGGAGGGGTAGATTCACCCCTCCACTTT
>TRBJ2-2|TRBD1|few|TRBV5-1
CASSFTGGVIDGELFF
TGCGCCAGCAGCTTCACAGGGGGCGTTATTGACGGGGAGCTGTTTTTT
>TRBJ1-1|.|once|TRBV29-1
CSVDWEGLNTEAFF
TGCAGCGTTGATTGGGAGGGGCTGAACACTGAAGCTTTCTTT
>TRBJ2-1|TRBD2|.|TRBV10-2
CASSDKRGGGAPTGNEQFF
TGCGCCAGCAGTGATAAGCGCGGCGGGGGGGCCCCCACGGGCAATGAGCAGTTCTTC
>TRBJ2-4|.|.|TRBV28
CASSLFSGWGQNIQYF
TGTGCCAGCAGTTTATTTTCGGGTTGGGGGCAAAACATTCAGTACTTC